The subject of this entry is one TCR beta chain. The data were taken from a study of T-cell memory formation after mild COVID-19. Trimming took off 4 bases at V and 0 bases at J, with 14 bases between the two ends. The germline gives CDR1 SGHRS, CDR2 YFSETQ. The length of the CDR3 is 16 residues. 5'RACE with constant-segment primers yielded barcoded, UMI-tagged TCR alpha and TCR beta cDNA libraries. One entry per CDR3 protein results from TCRdb running MiXCR on the 5' RACE reads. Among approximately 98,000 distinct CDR3 sequences listed, roughly a sixth were seen once. The chain is built from TRBV5-1 and TRBJ1-3; TRBD1 is a possible D gene (5 bases). The origin of this receptor is a young man who had mild COVID-19 (a few samples of this study predate the infection). Cell type and time point are not known. Sequencing was performed on PBMCs or a T cell subset sorted from them (not recorded which). The CDR3 DNA reads as TGCGCCAGCAGCCCGACTCAGGGCAGCTCTGGAAACACCATATATTTT. Its protein product is CASSPTQGSSGNTIYF.